This T cell receptor (beta chain) was retrieved from a study of identical twins. Germline V CDR1 and CDR2: SGHTA, FQGNSA. This CDR3 is 13 amino acids long. V was trimmed by 1 base and J by 7 bases, leaving 7 bases between them. In TCRdb, the 5' RACE reads were re-called with MiXCR into one record per CDR3 protein. The sample gives under 900,000 distinct CDR3 sequences, 15% to 20% of which show up once; 10% to 15% is in the top ten. This clonotype showed up just a few times. These same records also appear under a second study, on T cells expressing NK-cell markers.

This rearrangement joins TRBV7-2 to TRBJ2-2; D unclear. The receptor's source is a woman younger than 35 in good health. The specimen was PBMCs. CDR3 DNA sequence: TGTGCCAGCAGCTTAGACCCGGGCGGGGAGCTGTTTTTT. Its translation is CASSLDPGGELFF.